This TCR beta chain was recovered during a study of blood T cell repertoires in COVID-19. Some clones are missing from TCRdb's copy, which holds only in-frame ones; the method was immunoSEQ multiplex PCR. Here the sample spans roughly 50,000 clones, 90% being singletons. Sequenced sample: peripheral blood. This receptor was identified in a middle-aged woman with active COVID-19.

The CDR3 bases are TGTGCCAGTAGTATTCAGGGGGCGGATGGCAATCAGCCCCAGCATTTT. Its protein product is CASSIQGADGNQPQHF. The V call is TRBV19, the J call TRBJ1-5, with 8 bases aligning to TRBD1. Germline loops: CDR1 LNHDA, CDR2 SQIVND (reference sequence). This CDR3 has 16 amino acids. The ends lost 3 bases at V and 2 bases at J; junction bases unmatched: 6.